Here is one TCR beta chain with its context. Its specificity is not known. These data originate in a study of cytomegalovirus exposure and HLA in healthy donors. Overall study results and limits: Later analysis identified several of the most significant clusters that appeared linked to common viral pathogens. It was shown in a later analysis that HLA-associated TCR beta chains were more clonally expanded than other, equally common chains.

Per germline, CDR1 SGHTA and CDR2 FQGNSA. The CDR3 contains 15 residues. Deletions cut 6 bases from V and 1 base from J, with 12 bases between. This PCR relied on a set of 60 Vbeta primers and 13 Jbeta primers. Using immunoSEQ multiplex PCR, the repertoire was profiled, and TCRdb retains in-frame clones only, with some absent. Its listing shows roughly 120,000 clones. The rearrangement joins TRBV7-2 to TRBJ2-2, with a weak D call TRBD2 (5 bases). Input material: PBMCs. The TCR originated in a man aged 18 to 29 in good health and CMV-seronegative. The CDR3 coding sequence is TGTGCCAGCAGACCCCCCGGGGAGAACACCGGGGAGCTGTTTTTT. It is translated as CASRPPGENTGELFF.